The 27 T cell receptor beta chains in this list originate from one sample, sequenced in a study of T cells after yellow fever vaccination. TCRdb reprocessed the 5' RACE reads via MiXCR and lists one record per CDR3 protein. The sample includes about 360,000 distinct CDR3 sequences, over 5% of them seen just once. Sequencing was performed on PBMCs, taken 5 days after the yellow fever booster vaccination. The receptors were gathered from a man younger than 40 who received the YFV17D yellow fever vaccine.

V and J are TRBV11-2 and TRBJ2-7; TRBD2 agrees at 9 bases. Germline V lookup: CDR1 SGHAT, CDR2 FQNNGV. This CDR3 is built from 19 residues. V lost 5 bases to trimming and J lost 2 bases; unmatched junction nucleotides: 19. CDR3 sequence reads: CASSLGPQTVAGAPYEQYF. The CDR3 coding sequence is TGTGCCAGCAGCCTCGGTCCCCAGACAGTAGCGGGAGCCCCCTACGAGCAGTACTTC.

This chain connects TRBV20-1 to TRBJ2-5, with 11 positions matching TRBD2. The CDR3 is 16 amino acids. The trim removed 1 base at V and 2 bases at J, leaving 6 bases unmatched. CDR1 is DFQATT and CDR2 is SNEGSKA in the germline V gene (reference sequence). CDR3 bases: TGCAGTGCTAGAGGGGGACTAGCGGAGACACAAGAGACCCAGTACTTC. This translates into CSARGGLAETQETQYF.

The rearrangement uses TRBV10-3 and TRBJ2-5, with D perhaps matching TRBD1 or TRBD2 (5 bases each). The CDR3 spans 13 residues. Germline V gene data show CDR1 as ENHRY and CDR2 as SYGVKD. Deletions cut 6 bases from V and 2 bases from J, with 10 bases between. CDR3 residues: CAIRGTVQETQYF. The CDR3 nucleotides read TGTGCCATCAGGGGGACGGTGCAAGAGACCCAGTACTTC.

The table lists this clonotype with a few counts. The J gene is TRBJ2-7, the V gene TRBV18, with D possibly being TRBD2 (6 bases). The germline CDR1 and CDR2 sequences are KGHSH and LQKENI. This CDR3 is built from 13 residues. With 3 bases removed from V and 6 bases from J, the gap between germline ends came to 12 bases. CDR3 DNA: TGTGCCAGCTCACCCCTAAGGGGAGGCGAGCAGTACTTC. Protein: CASSPLRGGEQYF.

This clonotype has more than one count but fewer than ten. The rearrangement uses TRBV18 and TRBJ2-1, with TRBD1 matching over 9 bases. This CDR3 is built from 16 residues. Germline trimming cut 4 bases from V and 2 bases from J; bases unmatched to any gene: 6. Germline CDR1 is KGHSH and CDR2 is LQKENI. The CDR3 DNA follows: TGTGCCAGCTCACAGACAGGGGGAGAACCCTACAATGAGCAGTTCTTC. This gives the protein CASSQTGGEPYNEQFF.

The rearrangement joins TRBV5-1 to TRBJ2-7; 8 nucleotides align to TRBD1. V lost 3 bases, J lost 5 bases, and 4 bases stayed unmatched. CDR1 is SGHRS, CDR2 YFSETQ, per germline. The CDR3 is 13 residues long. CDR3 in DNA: TGCGCCAGCAGCTGGGGACAGGACAACGAGCAGTACTTC. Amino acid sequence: CASSWGQDNEQYF.

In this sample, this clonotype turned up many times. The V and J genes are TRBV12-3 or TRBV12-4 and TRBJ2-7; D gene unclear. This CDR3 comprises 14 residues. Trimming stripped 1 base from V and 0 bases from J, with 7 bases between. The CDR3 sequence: CASSLGQDSYEQYF. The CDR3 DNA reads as TGTGCCAGCAGTTTAGGGCAGGACTCCTACGAGCAGTACTTC.

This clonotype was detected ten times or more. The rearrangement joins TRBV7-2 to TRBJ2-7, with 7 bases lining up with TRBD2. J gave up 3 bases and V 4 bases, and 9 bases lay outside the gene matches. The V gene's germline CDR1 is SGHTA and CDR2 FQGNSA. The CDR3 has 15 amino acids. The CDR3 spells CASSSAGVGNYEQYF. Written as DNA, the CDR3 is TGTGCCAGCAGCTCCGCGGGAGTAGGAAACTACGAGCAGTACTTC.

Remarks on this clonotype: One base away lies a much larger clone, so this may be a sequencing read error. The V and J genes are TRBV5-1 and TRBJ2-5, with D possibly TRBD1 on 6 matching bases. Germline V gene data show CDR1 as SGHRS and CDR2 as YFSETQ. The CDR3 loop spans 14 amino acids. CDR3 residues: CTSSPGTQQETQYF. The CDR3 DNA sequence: TGCACCAGCAGCCCAGGGACACAGCAAGAGACCCAGTACTTC.

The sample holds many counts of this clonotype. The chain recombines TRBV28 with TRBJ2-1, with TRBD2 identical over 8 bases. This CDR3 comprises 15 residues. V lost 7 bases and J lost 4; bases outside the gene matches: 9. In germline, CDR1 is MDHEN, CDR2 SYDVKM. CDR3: CASTSGLESYNEQFF. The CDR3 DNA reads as TGTGCCAGCACCTCGGGACTAGAGTCTTACAATGAGCAGTTCTTC.

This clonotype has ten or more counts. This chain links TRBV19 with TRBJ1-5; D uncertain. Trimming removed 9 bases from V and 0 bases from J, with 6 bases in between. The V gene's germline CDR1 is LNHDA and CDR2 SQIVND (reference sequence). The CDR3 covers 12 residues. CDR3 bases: TGTGCCAGCAGCGGTAGCAATCAGCCCCAGCATTTT. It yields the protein CASSGSNQPQHF.

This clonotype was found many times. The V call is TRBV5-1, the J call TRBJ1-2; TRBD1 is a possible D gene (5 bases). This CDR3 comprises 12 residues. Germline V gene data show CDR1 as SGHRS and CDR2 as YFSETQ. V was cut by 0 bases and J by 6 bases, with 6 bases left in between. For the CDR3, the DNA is TGCGCCAGCAGCTTGGAAGGGGATGGCTACACCTTC. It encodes CASSLEGDGYTF.

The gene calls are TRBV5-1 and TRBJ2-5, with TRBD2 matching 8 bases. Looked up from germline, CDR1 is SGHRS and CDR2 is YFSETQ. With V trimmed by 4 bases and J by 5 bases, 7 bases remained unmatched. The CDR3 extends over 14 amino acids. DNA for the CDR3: TGCGCCAGCAGCCCCTCGACTAGCGCCGAGACCCAGTACTTC. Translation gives CASSPSTSAETQYF.

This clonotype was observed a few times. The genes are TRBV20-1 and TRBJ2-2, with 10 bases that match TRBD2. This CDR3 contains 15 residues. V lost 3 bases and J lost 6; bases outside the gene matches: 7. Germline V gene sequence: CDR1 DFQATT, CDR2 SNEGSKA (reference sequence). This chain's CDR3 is CSARLAGAYSGELFF. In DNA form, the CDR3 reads TGCAGTGCTAGGCTAGCGGGAGCGTATTCCGGGGAGCTGTTTTTT.

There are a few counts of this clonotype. The CDR3 coding sequence is TGTGCCAGCAGTACAGGGCTAGCGGGAGGACCCGGGGAGCTGTTTTTT. This codes for CASSTGLAGGPGELFF. The genes are TRBV12-3 or TRBV12-4 and TRBJ2-2; 11 nucleotides line up with TRBD2. The ends lost 5 bases at V and 6 bases at J; junction bases unmatched: 8. The CDR3 consists of 16 residues.

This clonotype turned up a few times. The CDR3 protein is CASSRIGGQRTSGSYEQFF. The CDR3 DNA reads TGTGCCAGCAGCCGGATAGGGGGACAGCGGACTAGCGGGAGCTATGAGCAGTTCTTC. The chain is built from TRBV28 and TRBJ2-1; 13 bases are shared with TRBD2. The CDR3 consists of 19 residues. V lost 6 bases and J lost 8; bases outside the gene matches: 19. Germline CDR1 and CDR2: MDHEN and SYDVKM.

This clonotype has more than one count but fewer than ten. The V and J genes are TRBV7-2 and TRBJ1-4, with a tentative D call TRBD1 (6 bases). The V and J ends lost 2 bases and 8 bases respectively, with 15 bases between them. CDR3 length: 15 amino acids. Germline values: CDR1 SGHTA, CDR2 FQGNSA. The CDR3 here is CASSLKGGGREKLFF. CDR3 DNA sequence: TGTGCCAGCAGCTTAAAAGGAGGGGGGCGAGAAAAACTGTTTTTT.

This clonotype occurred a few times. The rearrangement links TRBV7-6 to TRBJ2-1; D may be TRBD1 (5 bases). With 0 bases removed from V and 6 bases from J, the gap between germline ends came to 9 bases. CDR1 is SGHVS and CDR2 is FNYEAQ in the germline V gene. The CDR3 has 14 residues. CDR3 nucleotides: TGTGCCAGCAGCTTAGCGGGGCGATTCAATGAGCAGTTCTTC. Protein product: CASSLAGRFNEQFF.

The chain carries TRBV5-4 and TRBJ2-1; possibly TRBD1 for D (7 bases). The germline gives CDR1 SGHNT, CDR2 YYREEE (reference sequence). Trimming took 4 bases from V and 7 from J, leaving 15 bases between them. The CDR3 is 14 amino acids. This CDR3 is CASSPGGRGNEQFF. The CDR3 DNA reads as TGTGCCAGCAGCCCCGGGGGCAGGGGGAATGAGCAGTTCTTC.

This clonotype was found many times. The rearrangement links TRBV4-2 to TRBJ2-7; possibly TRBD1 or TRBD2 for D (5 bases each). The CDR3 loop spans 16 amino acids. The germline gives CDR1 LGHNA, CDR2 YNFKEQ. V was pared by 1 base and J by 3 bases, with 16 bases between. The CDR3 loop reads CASSQVRDVLFYEQYF. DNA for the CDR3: TGTGCCAGCAGCCAAGTCCGGGACGTCTTGTTCTACGAGCAGTACTTC.

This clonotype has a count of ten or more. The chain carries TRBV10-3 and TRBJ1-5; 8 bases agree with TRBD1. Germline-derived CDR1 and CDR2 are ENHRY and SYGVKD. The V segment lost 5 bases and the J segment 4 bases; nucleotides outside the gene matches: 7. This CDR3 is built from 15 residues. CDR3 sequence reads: CAISTGTGPNQPQHF. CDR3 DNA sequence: TGTGCCATCAGTACCGGGACAGGACCAAATCAGCCCCAGCATTTT.

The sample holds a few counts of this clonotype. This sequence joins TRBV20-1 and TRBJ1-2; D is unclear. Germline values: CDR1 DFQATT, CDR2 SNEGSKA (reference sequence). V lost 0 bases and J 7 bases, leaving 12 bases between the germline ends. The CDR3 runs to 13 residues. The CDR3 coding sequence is TGCAGTGCTAGAGAGTCAGCCGCTATTGGCTACACCTTC. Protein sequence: CSARESAAIGYTF.

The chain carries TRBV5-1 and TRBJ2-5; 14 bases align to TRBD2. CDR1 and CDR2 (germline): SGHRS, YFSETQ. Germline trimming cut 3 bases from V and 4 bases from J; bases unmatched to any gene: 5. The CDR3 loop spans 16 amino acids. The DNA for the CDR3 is TGCGCCAGCAGCTCCGGGACTAGCGGGGGCGGAGAGACCCAGTACTTC. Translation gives CASSSGTSGGGETQYF.

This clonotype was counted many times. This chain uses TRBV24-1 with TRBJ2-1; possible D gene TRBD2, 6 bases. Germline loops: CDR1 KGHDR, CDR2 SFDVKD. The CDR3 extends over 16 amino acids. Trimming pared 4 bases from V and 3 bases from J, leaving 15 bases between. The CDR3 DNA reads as TGTGCCACCAGTGACACCGGGACTTCGGTCTACAATGAGCAGTTCTTC. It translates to CATSDTGTSVYNEQFF.

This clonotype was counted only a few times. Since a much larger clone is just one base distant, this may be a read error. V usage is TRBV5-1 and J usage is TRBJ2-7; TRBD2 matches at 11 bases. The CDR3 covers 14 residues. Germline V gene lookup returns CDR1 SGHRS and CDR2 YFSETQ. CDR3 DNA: TGCGTCAGCAGGCTAGCGGGAGGCTCCTACGAGCAGTACTTC. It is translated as CVSRLAGGSYEQYF.

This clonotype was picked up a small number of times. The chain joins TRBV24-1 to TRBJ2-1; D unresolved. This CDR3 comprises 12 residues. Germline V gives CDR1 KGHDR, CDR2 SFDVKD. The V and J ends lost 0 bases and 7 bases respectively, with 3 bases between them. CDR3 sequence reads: CATSDLGNEQFF. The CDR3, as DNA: TGTGCCACCAGTGATTTGGGGAATGAGCAGTTCTTC.

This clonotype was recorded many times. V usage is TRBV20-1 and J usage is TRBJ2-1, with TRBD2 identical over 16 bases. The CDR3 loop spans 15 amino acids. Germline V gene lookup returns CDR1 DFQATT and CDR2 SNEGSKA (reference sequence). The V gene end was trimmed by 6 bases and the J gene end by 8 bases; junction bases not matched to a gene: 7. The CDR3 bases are TGCAGTGCCGAGGTGGGACTAGCGGGAGGGGATGAGCAGTTCTTC. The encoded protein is CSAEVGLAGGDEQFF.